This entry features one TCR beta chain sequence. Under the authors' procedure: Nucleated cell counts were estimated from reference gene primer amplification. The table came from immunoSEQ multiplex PCR; TCRdb's copy has only in-frame clones and leaves some out. Clonal size and the V and J genes are those of that table, whereas D and trimming came from the DNA. The sample includes roughly 200,000 clones, under 90% of them seen just once. Per the germline V gene, CDR1 is ENHRY and CDR2 is SYGVKD. V lost 4 bases, J lost 0 bases, and 7 bases lay in between. The CDR3 loop spans 14 amino acids. These data are taken from a study of blood T cell repertoires in COVID-19. The wider study: From the United States, Italy and Spain came samples of acute and convalescent COVID-19. The analysed material was cDNA or gDNA that came from T cells, B-cell-depleted T cells, or PBMCs.

This sequence joins TRBV10-3 and TRBJ2-1; possibly TRBD1 for D (6 bases). The receptor was derived from an elderly man with acute or convalescent COVID-19. Material: peripheral blood. CDR3 sequence reads: CAISGQDSYNEQFF. In nucleotides, the CDR3 is TGTGCCATCAGTGGACAGGACTCCTACAATGAGCAGTTCTTC.